The source of this T cell receptor beta chain is a study of glioma-infiltrating T cells after dendritic cell vaccination. The immunoSEQ assay amplified TCRB CDR3 from up to roughly 2 ug DNA. This table comes from immunoSEQ multiplex PCR, and its TCRdb copy is limited to in-frame clones, with some not included. Of roughly 68,000 clones in the sample, approximately 78% were seen once. Regarding the study as a whole: The cohort had few patients with full blood and tumor sets.

On this clone itself: What it binds is not known.

This clonotype originated in a human donor with glioblastoma. The source was blood, collected before dendritic cell vaccination.

The CDR3 nucleotides are TGTGCCAGCTCATCACAGGGAGTCCAAGAGACCCAGTACTTC. Translation gives CASSSQGVQETQYF. The chain has TRBV18 and TRBJ2-5; D possibly corresponds to TRBD1 (6 bases). V lost 5 bases, J lost 1 base, and 11 bases lay in between. CDR1 KGHSH and CDR2 LQKENI come from the germline V gene. The CDR3 length is 14 residues.